The T cell receptor beta chain under discussion was sequenced for a study of blood T cell repertoires in COVID-19. How the authors handled the data: Researchers report that nucleated cell counts were estimated from reference gene primer amplification. TCRdb's copy holds only in-frame clones and misses some; the assay was immunoSEQ multiplex PCR. The DNA was the basis for D and trimming; V, J and clone size are from that table. The sample includes some 370,000 clones, around 83% of them seen just once. V shed 2 bases, J shed 3 bases, and the junction held 3 bases outside the gene matches. The CDR3 runs to 13 residues. The V gene's germline CDR1 is GTSNPN and CDR2 SVGIG (reference sequence).

The chain recombines TRBV30 with TRBJ2-7; 8 bases are shared with TRBD1. The source of this sequence is a woman aged 45-65 years who had recovered from COVID-19. The sample consisted of PBMCs or T cells enriched from blood (not recorded which). CDR3 DNA: TGTGCCTGGAGTATCGGGACAGGCTACGAGCAGTACTTC. This encodes CAWSIGTGYEQYF.